This T cell receptor (beta chain) is drawn from a study of blood T cell repertoires in COVID-19. On the study more broadly: Specimens from acute and convalescent COVID-19 originated in the United States, Italy and Spain. Sample material is recorded as cDNA or gDNA derived from T cells, B-cell-depleted T cells, or PBMCs.

Produced via immunoSEQ multiplex PCR; TCRdb's table is partial and in-frame only. The profile shows roughly 150,000 clones, roughly 90% of them singletons. CDR1 and CDR2 from the germline V gene are SGHTA and FQGNSA. V shed 1 base and J shed 6 bases, with 12 bases lying between them. The CDR3 consists of 14 residues. The gene calls are TRBV7-2 and TRBJ1-1; D call uncertain. The sequenced material came from peripheral blood. This TCR came from a man between 60 and 75 years old with acute or convalescent COVID-19. In nucleotides, the CDR3 is TGTGCCAGCAGCTTAGATCAGGCGAGGGCTGAAGCTTTCTTT. Its translation: CASSLDQARAEAFF.